This T cell receptor beta chain is from a study of early T cells in non-severe SARS-CoV-2 infection. At the level of the study: Chains stayed unpaired after sequencing of bulk RNA from unsorted whole blood.

Trimming took 4 bases from V and 2 from J, leaving 16 bases between them. The CDR3 consists of 15 residues. Germline V gene data show CDR1 as SGHRS and CDR2 as YFSETQ. Individual cDNA molecules carried attached unique molecular identifiers. MiXCR, applied by TCRdb to the 5' RACE reads, yields one record per CDR3 protein. The sample has 70,000 to 95,000 distinct CDR3 sequences; 10% to 12% are singletons. To note about this clonotype: Its antigen remains unidentified.

General study results and limits: There was a bias toward anti-spike CD8 responses in VDJdb matching, which missed private and CD4 specificities.

The chain uses TRBV5-1 and TRBJ2-7; D may be TRBD2 (5 bases). What was sequenced was whole blood. The receptor was isolated from an adult who was a healthcare worker with PCR-confirmed SARS-CoV-2 infection or an uninfected control (not recorded which). Here the CDR3 reads CASSPHTPGAYEQYF. In DNA form, the CDR3 reads TGCGCCAGCAGCCCTCACACCCCCGGGGCCTACGAGCAGTACTTC.